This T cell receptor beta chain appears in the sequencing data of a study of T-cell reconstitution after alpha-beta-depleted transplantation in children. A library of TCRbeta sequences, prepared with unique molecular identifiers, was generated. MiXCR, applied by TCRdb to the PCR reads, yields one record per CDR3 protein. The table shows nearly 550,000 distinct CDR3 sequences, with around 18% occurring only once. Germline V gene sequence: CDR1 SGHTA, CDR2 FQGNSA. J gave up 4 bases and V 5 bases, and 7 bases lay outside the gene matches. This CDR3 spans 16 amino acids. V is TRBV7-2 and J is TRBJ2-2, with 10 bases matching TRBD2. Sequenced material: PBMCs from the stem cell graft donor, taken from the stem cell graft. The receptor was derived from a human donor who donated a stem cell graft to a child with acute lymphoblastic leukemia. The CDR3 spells CASSSLAGVGTGELFF. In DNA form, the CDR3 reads TGTGCCAGCAGCAGCCTAGCGGGAGTGGGCACCGGGGAGCTGTTTTTT.